Listed below are T cell receptor beta chains from one sample, sequenced in a study of beta chain features in type 1 diabetes. This table comes from immunoSEQ multiplex PCR, and its TCRdb copy is limited to in-frame clones, with some not included. Altogether approximately 340,000 clones are present, roughly 15% being singletons, with the ten largest covering about 0.019%. Sequencing input: naive CD4+ T cells from blood. These receptors were collected from a woman between 18 and 29 years old in good health. Each CDR3 is given with its conserved first and last residue. The D gene is left open where the match is weak. Size is omitted from some rows. Given values are once, few, many or a class for expanded clones.

clone_size j_call v_call d_call cdr3_aa cdr3_nt
. TRBJ2-7 TRBV30 TRBD1 CASNRDGTAYEQYF TGTGCCTCGAATCGCGATGGGACAGCATACGAGCAGTACTTC
few TRBJ2-7 TRBV29-1 . CSVDPGTYEQYF TGCAGCGTTGACCCCGGTACCTACGAGCAGTACTTC
. TRBJ1-2 TRBV6-5 TRBD1 CASTHRGEGYGYTF TGTGCCAGCACCCACAGGGGAGAGGGCTATGGCTACACCTTC
few TRBJ2-4 TRBV7-9 TRBD1 CASSSDRVSKNIQYF TGTGCCAGCAGCTCGGACAGGGTGTCCAAAAACATTCAGTACTTC
few TRBJ1-5 TRBV19 . CASRSGGRGNQPQHF TGTGCCAGTAGGAGCGGGGGTCGGGGCAATCAGCCCCAGCATTTT
few TRBJ2-7 TRBV23-1 . CASTLGRTRTSYEQYF TGCGCCAGCACCCTAGGGAGGACACGAACCTCCTACGAGCAGTACTTC
. TRBJ1-4 TRBV25-1 TRBD1 CASRETGMNEKLFF TGTGCCAGCAGGGAGACAGGGATGAATGAAAAACTGTTTTTT
. TRBJ2-1 TRBV30 TRBD2 CAWSAWSGSSYNEQFF TGTGCCTGGAGTGCTTGGAGCGGGAGCTCCTACAATGAGCAGTTCTTC
. TRBJ1-1 TRBV11-1 . CASSLPRLNTEAFF TGTGCCAGCAGCTTACCTCGGTTGAACACTGAAGCTTTCTTT
few TRBJ2-5 TRBV10-3 . CAIRSGLQETQYF TGTGCCATCAGGTCGGGACTTCAAGAGACCCAGTACTTC
. TRBJ2-1 TRBV6-1 TRBD2 CASSVILAGTYNEQFF TGTGCCAGCAGTGTAATTCTAGCGGGGACCTACAATGAGCAGTTCTTC
few TRBJ2-3 TRBV9 . CASSVDLDTQYF TGTGCCAGCAGCGTAGACTTGGATACGCAGTATTTT
. TRBJ1-1 TRBV30 TRBD1 CAWRPGTGGPNTEAFF TGTGCCTGGAGACCCGGGACAGGGGGACCGAACACTGAAGCTTTCTTT
. TRBJ2-1 TRBV5-1 TRBD2 CASSFSREGNNEQFF TGCGCCAGCAGCTTTTCACGGGAGGGGAACAATGAGCAGTTCTTC
. TRBJ1-2 TRBV11-3 TRBD1 CASSARQGVGYTF TGTGCCAGCAGCGCACGACAGGGAGTTGGCTACACCTTC
. TRBJ1-1 TRBV5-1 TRBD1 CASSGRTGRDTEAFF TGCGCCAGCAGCGGACGGACAGGGCGGGACACTGAAGCTTTCTTT
. TRBJ2-5 TRBV27 . CASSIGQYQETQYF TGTGCCAGCAGCATCGGACAGTACCAAGAGACCCAGTACTTC
few TRBJ2-1 TRBV29-1 TRBD1 CSVGTGGLLYEQFF TGCAGCGTTGGGACAGGGGGTTTACTGTACGAGCAGTTCTTC
few TRBJ2-2 TRBV15 TRBD2 CATSVGLAGTTGELFF TGTGCCACCAGCGTGGGACTAGCGGGAACCACCGGGGAGCTGTTTTTT
few TRBJ2-5 TRBV21-1 . CASSLRHPETADLETQYF TGTGCCAGCAGCCTCCGACACCCGGAGACAGCCGATCTGGAGACCCAGTACTTC
few TRBJ2-7 TRBV18 TRBD1 CASSPGTGVYEQYF TGTGCCAGCTCACCCGGGACAGGGGTTTACGAGCAGTACTTC
. TRBJ1-1 TRBV29-1 . CSVEGAGPNTEAFF TGCAGCGTTGAGGGGGCAGGGCCGAACACTGAAGCTTTCTTT
few TRBJ2-1 TRBV4-3 TRBD2 CASSDSTSGRSYNEQFF TGCGCCAGCAGCGACTCTACTAGCGGGAGGTCCTACAATGAGCAGTTCTTC
few TRBJ2-1 TRBV13 TRBD1 CASSMTGLGRYNEQFF TGTGCCAGCAGCATGACAGGGTTAGGTCGCTACAATGAGCAGTTCTTC
few TRBJ2-3 TRBV29-1 TRBD2 CSVRTLAAREDTQYF TGCAGCGTCAGGACTCTAGCGGCGAGGGAGGATACGCAGTATTTT
. TRBJ2-7 TRBV29-1 TRBD2 CSVGGLAGVTEQYF TGCAGCGTTGGAGGACTAGCGGGAGTCACCGAGCAGTACTTC
. TRBJ1-4 TRBV28 . CASSLGGAGEKLFF TGTGCCAGCAGTTTAGGGGGGGCTGGTGAAAAACTGTTTTTT
few TRBJ2-5 TRBV29-1 . CSAARGGFGQETQYF TGCAGCGCCGCTAGGGGGGGATTCGGCCAAGAGACCCAGTACTTC
few TRBJ1-5 TRBV29-1 . CSVASGLNQPQHF TGCAGCGTTGCATCAGGCTTAAATCAGCCCCAGCATTTT
once TRBJ2-1 TRBV18 . CASSLQPGGPSGNEQFF TGTGCCAGCTCACTTCAACCCGGGGGACCCTCGGGCAATGAGCAGTTCTTC
. TRBJ2-1 TRBV2 . CASTRESANNEQFF TGTGCCAGCACCCGAGAAAGTGCGAACAATGAGCAGTTCTTC
. TRBJ2-3 TRBV30 . CAWAVSDLGTDTQYF TGTGCCTGGGCGGTGAGTGACCTGGGCACAGATACGCAGTATTTT
few TRBJ1-1 TRBV30 . CAWSLRGAKAFF TGTGCCTGGAGTTTACGGGGGGCGAAAGCTTTCTTT
few TRBJ1-1 TRBV5-1 TRBD1 CASSRDRGRMNTEAFF TGCGCCAGCAGCCGGGACAGGGGAAGGATGAACACTGAAGCTTTCTTT
few TRBJ1-5 TRBV9 TRBD1 CASSDDRGGQPQHF TGTGCCAGCAGCGACGACAGGGGAGGGCAGCCCCAGCATTTT
. TRBJ2-2 TRBV7-9 TRBD2 CASSPTSGSYTGELFF TGTGCCAGCAGCCCGACTAGCGGGAGCTACACCGGGGAGCTGTTTTTT
few TRBJ2-2 TRBV6-5 . CASSYKYRGGELFF TGTGCCAGCAGTTATAAGTATCGGGGCGGGGAGCTGTTTTTT
. TRBJ2-7 TRBV30 TRBD2 CAWEKGSGGFAYEQYF TGTGCCTGGGAGAAGGGGTCCGGGGGGTTCGCCTACGAGCAGTACTTC
few TRBJ1-2 TRBV20-1 . CSARKGEGYTF TGCAGTGCGCGGAAGGGGGAGGGCTACACCTTC
few TRBJ1-5 TRBV29-1 . CSVGTLSNQPQHF TGCAGCGTCGGGACTCTCAGCAATCAGCCCCAGCATTTT
. TRBJ1-2 TRBV23-1 . CAMQGWRRGYTF TGCGCCATGCAGGGGTGGAGACGTGGCTACACCTTC
. TRBJ1-2 TRBV29-1 . CSVGGFNYGYTF TGCAGCGTTGGGGGCTTTAACTATGGCTACACCTTC
few TRBJ2-2 TRBV19 . CASTIMSGSGELFF TGTGCCAGTACCATCATGTCGGGTTCCGGGGAGCTGTTTTTT
few TRBJ2-4 TRBV6-5 . CASTSAGAKNIQYF TGTGCCAGCACCTCAGCGGGAGCCAAAAACATTCAGTACTTC
. TRBJ1-4 TRBV18 . CASSPPGHQNEKLFF TGTGCCAGCTCACCACCGGGACACCAAAATGAAAAACTGTTTTTT
few TRBJ2-1 TRBV5-6 TRBD2 CASSLAVLAGWGEQFF TGTGCCAGCAGCTTGGCTGTACTAGCGGGGTGGGGTGAGCAGTTCTTC
. TRBJ1-5 TRBV7-9 . CASSPLGGRNQPQHF TGTGCCAGCAGCCCACTCGGGGGACGCAATCAGCCCCAGCATTTT
. TRBJ1-1 TRBV4-2 TRBD1 CASSHHRGRNTEAFF TGTGCCAGCAGCCACCACAGGGGGCGGAACACTGAAGCTTTCTTT
. TRBJ2-5 TRBV23-1 . CASSLHLRGPGETQYF TGCGCCAGCAGTCTTCACCTGAGAGGGCCGGGAGAGACCCAGTACTTC
few TRBJ1-1 TRBV29-1 TRBD1 CSVDREWDTEAFF TGCAGCGTGGACAGGGAATGGGACACTGAAGCTTTCTTT
few TRBJ2-5 TRBV18 . CASSPQLDTETQYF TGTGCCAGCTCACCACAACTTGATACTGAGACCCAGTACTTC
. TRBJ2-2 TRBV9 TRBD2 CASSLTSGRFTGELFF TGTGCCAGCAGCCTGACTAGCGGGAGATTTACCGGGGAGCTGTTTTTT